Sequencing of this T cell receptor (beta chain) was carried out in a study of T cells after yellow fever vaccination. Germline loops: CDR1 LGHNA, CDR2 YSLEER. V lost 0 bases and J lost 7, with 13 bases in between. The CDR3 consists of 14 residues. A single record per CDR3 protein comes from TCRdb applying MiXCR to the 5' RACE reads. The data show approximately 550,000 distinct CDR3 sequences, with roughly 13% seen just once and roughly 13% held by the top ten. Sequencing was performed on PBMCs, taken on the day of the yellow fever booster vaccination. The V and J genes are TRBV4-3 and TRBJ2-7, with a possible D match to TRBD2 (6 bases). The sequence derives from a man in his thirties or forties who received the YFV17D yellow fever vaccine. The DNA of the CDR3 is TGCGCCAGCAGCCAAGAGGCGGGGCCATGGGAGCAGTACTTC. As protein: CASSQEAGPWEQYF.